The clone carrying this TCR beta chain was observed many times. Its antigen remains unidentified. TCRdb ran MiXCR on the 5' RACE reads and lists one entry per CDR3 protein. The data contain around 490,000 distinct CDR3 sequences, about 5.4% of them singletons. The data were taken from a study of CD8 T cells in ankylosing spondylitis. Whole-study results and caveats: Fewer than ten highly homologous variants made up a TCR beta motif that seemed to typify ankylosing spondylitis blood.

Germline assignment: CDR1 SGDLS and CDR2 YYNGEE. The CDR3 has 18 residues. With V trimmed by 0 bases and J by 0 bases, 6 bases remained unmatched. The receptor's source is a male donor with ankylosing spondylitis. V gene TRBV9 combines with J gene TRBJ1-6, with 7 bases that match TRBD1. Specimen: blood, either unsorted or a sorted T cell fraction (not recorded which). CDR3 region: CASSVGDRPRSYNSPLHF. CDR3 bases: TGTGCCAGCAGCGTAGGGGACAGACCTCGCTCCTATAATTCACCCCTCCACTTT.